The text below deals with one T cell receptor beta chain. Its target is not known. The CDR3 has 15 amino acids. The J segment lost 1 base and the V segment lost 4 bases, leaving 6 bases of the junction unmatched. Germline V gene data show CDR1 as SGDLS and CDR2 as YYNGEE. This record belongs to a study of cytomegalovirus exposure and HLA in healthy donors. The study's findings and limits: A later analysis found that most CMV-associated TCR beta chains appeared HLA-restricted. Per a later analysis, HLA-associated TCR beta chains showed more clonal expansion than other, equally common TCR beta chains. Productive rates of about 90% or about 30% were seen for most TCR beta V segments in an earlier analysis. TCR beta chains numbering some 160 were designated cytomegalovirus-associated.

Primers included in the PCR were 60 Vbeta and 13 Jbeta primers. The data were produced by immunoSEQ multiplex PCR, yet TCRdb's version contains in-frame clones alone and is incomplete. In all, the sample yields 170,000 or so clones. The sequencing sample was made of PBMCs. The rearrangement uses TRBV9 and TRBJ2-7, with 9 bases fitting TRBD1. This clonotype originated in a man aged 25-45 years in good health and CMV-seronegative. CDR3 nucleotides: TGTGCCAGCAGCCCGCGGACAGGGGATTCCTACGAGCAGTACTTC. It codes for CASSPRTGDSYEQYF.